Given below is one T cell receptor (beta chain) in context. CDR1 is MDHEN and CDR2 is SYDVKM in the germline V gene. V lost 4 bases, J lost 1 base, and 6 bases stayed unmatched. CDR3 size: 17 residues. Each patient with chemo-refractory metastatic non-small-cell lung cancer was treated with focal radiation plus CTLA-4 blockade using ipilimumab. This sample was included in a study of radiotherapy plus CTLA-4 blockade in lung cancer. The repertoire was sequenced with immunoSEQ multiplex PCR; TCRdb's copy has only in-frame clones and lacks some. In the table there are 26,000 or so clones, less than 80% of which are singletons.

Source: peripheral blood, taken from a patient treated with radiotherapy plus ipilimumab. This clonotype was obtained from a human donor with non-small cell lung cancer who had stable disease on radiotherapy plus ipilimumab. V and J are TRBV28 and TRBJ2-2; 10 positions agree with TRBD1. CDR3 residues: CASSWTGGEVNTGELFF. The CDR3 DNA sequence: TGTGCCAGCAGTTGGACAGGGGGTGAAGTGAACACCGGGGAGCTGTTTTTT.